These 20 T cell receptor beta chains were all obtained from the same sample, sequenced in a study of CD8+ T cells in alopecia areata. As the sequencing template, cDNA was produced by extracting RNA and reverse transcribing it. Produced via immunoSEQ multiplex PCR; TCRdb's table is partial and in-frame only. The sample shows 200,000 to 250,000 clones, more than 45% of them seen only once. Treatment: oral pan-JAK inhibitor, 5-10 mg twice daily. This specimen consisted of CD4+ T cells sorted from blood, obtained at week 4, from a patient treated with tofacitinib. These receptor sequences come from a human donor with alopecia areata.

The chain's CDR3 is CASSATTGELFF. As DNA, the CDR3 is TGTGCCAGCAGTGCAACTACCGGGGAGCTGTTTTTT. V and J are TRBV2 and TRBJ2-2; no definite D call. The CDR3 loop spans 12 amino acids. The germline gives CDR1 SNHLY, CDR2 FYNNEI. The V end lost 4 bases, the J end lost 5 bases, and 5 bases lay between the germline ends.

On this clone itself: The junction departs from germline at one end; a sequencing error may be responsible. The J gene is TRBJ1-5, the V gene TRBV2, with 7 nucleotides matching TRBD1. The CDR3 spans 15 residues. Germline V lookup: CDR1 SNHLY, CDR2 FYNNEI. This CDR3 is CASREGTDSNQPQHF. DNA of the CDR3: TGTGCCAGCAGGGAAGGGACAGATAGCAATCAGCCCCAGCATTTT.

The chain links TRBV9 to TRBJ1-6; TRBD1 agrees at 10 bases. Germline trimming cut 4 bases from V and 9 bases from J; bases unmatched to any gene: 7. CDR3 size: 15 residues. Germline loops: CDR1 SGDLS, CDR2 YYNGEE. The CDR3 sequence is CASSTTGGSGSPLHF. The CDR3 coding sequence is TGTGCCAGCAGCACGACAGGGGGCTCTGGTTCACCCCTCCACTTT.

Turning to this clone: Other DNA sequences in the sample encode the same CDR3. The chain employs TRBV30 and TRBJ1-1; D is uncertain. The CDR3 consists of 12 residues. Germline V gene sequence: CDR1 GTSNPN, CDR2 SVGIG (reference sequence). V lost 1 base, J lost 0 bases, and 3 bases lay in between. The CDR3 coding sequence is TGTGCCTGGAGTGGCGTGAACACTGAAGCTTTCTTT. This translates into CAWSGVNTEAFF. The variable domain in full, completed from reference TRBV30 and TRBJ1-1, reads SQTIHQWPATLVQPVGSPLSLECTVEGTSNPNLYWYRQAAGRGLQLLFYSVGIGQISSEVPQNLSASRPQDRQFILSSKKLLLSDSGFYLCAWSGVNTEAFFGQGTRLTVV.

The rearrangement uses TRBV27 and TRBJ2-7, with D maybe TRBD2 (6 bases). The CDR3 loop spans 16 amino acids. Between the trimmed V and J ends, which lost 3 bases and 3 bases, there was a span of 18 bases. CDR1 MNHEY and CDR2 SMNVEV come from the germline V gene (reference sequence). The CDR3 here is CASSLAPGGGGYEQYF. The CDR3 region has the DNA TGTGCCAGCAGTTTGGCTCCCGGGGGAGGCGGCTACGAGCAGTACTTC.

The CDR3 DNA reads as TGTGCCAGCGCCAACCCCGGGACACGGTACGAGCAGTACTTC. The encoded protein is CASANPGTRYEQYF. The V and J genes are TRBV18 and TRBJ2-7; possible D gene TRBD1, 6 bases. The CDR3 runs to 14 residues. V was shortened by 8 bases and J by 4 bases, with 18 bases between the two germline ends. Per the germline V gene, CDR1 is KGHSH and CDR2 is LQKENI.

The chain recombines TRBV4-3 with TRBJ2-5; 9 nucleotides match TRBD1. The CDR3 runs 15 residues. V shed 5 bases, J shed 5 bases, and the junction held 9 bases outside the gene matches. Germline values: CDR1 LGHNA, CDR2 YSLEER. CDR3 protein: CASSDRTGEGETQYF. CDR3 DNA sequence: TGCGCCAGCAGCGACCGGACAGGGGAGGGCGAGACCCAGTACTTC.

The chain employs TRBV2 and TRBJ1-1, with D hard to call. The germline CDR1 and CDR2 sequences are SNHLY and FYNNEI. The CDR3 consists of 12 residues. With 4 bases removed from V and 1 base from J, the gap between germline ends came to 4 bases. The CDR3 DNA follows: TGTGCCAGCAGTGTTGAGAACACTGAAGCTTTCTTT. It specifies CASSVENTEAFF. Based on the CDR3 plus reference TRBV2 and TRBJ1-1, the full variable domain is EPEVTQTPSHQVTQMGQEVILRCVPISNHLYFYWYRQILGQKVEFLVSFYNNEISEKSEIFDDQFSVERPDGSNFTLKIRSTKLEDSAMYFCASSVENTEAFFGQGTRLTVV.

This clone has ten or more counts. The chain combines TRBV4-1 with TRBJ2-2; D is unresolved. Trimming left V 1 base short and J 1 base short, with 7 bases between. Per germline, CDR1 MGHRA and CDR2 YSYEKL. This CDR3 spans 15 amino acids. The CDR3 spells CASSQGTQNTGELFF. The CDR3 region has the DNA TGCGCCAGCAGCCAAGGAACACAGAACACCGGGGAGCTGTTTTTT.

The chain recombines TRBV4-2 with TRBJ1-1; D gene unclear. CDR1 and CDR2 (germline): LGHNA, YNFKEQ. Trimming shortened V by 0 bases and J by 0 bases, and 8 bases separated the two germline ends. This CDR3 comprises 15 residues. CDR3 sequence (DNA): TGTGCCAGCAGCCAAGACGGAAACATGAACACTGAAGCTTTCTTT. This sequence encodes CASSQDGNMNTEAFF.

This clone was seen only once. The chain recombines TRBV30 with TRBJ2-7; D gene uncertain. The CDR3 consists of 13 residues. The germline CDR1 and CDR2 sequences are GTSNPN and SVGIG (reference sequence). The germline V and J ends were trimmed by 2 bases and 2 bases, with 10 bases remaining between them. DNA of the CDR3: TGTGCCTGGAGTAAGGGTTCTGCCTACGAGCAGTACTTC. It translates to CAWSKGSAYEQYF. The variable domain in full, completed from reference TRBV30 and TRBJ2-7, reads SQTIHQWPATLVQPVGSPLSLECTVEGTSNPNLYWYRQAAGRGLQLLFYSVGIGQISSEVPQNLSASRPQDRQFILSSKKLLLSDSGFYLCAWSKGSAYEQYFGPGTRLTVT.

V is TRBV6-6 and J is TRBJ1-1; D unclear. Germline V gene sequence: CDR1 MNHNY, CDR2 SVGAGI (reference sequence). V dropped 11 bases and J dropped 1 base, with 14 bases sitting between them. The CDR3 extends over 13 amino acids. This CDR3 reads CAGVRGGNTEAFF. CDR3 nucleotides: TGTGCCGGAGTCCGGGGAGGGAACACTGAAGCTTTCTTT.

The chain is built from TRBV5-1 and TRBJ1-3, with 9 bases identical to TRBD1. Trimming removed 7 bases from V and 2 bases from J; junction bases left unmatched: 13. The germline gives CDR1 SGHRS, CDR2 YFSETQ. The CDR3 loop spans 17 amino acids. Written as DNA, the CDR3 is TGCGCCAGCTGGCCCGGACAGGGGTGGAATGCTGGAAACACCATATATTTT. Translating gives CASWPGQGWNAGNTIYF.

The rearrangement uses TRBV25-1 and TRBJ1-4; D unclear. CDR1 is MGHDK, CDR2 SYGVNS, per germline. V dropped 3 bases and J dropped 5 bases, with 13 bases sitting between them. The CDR3 contains 15 residues. Here the CDR3 DNA reads TGTGCCAGCAGTGATCCTGGACGGAAAAATGAAAAACTGTTTTTT. It encodes CASSDPGRKNEKLFF.

This clone was observed once. V is TRBV30 and J is TRBJ2-5; D is possibly TRBD2 (6 bases). Between the trimmed V and J ends, which lost 0 bases and 2 bases, there was a span of 13 bases. CDR3 length: 15 residues. Per germline, CDR1 GTSNPN and CDR2 SVGIG (reference sequence). The CDR3 sequence is CAWSVLWGVQETQYF. CDR3 coding DNA: TGTGCCTGGAGTGTCCTCTGGGGGGTTCAAGAGACCCAGTACTTC. Using reference TRBV30 and TRBJ2-5 for the parts outside the CDR3, the full variable domain is SQTIHQWPATLVQPVGSPLSLECTVEGTSNPNLYWYRQAAGRGLQLLFYSVGIGQISSEVPQNLSASRPQDRQFILSSKKLLLSDSGFYLCAWSVLWGVQETQYFGPGTRLLVL.

This chain connects TRBV27 to TRBJ2-1, with 8 bases aligning to TRBD1. The V and J ends lost 2 bases and 16 bases, in that order; junction bases with no gene match: 7. This CDR3 region has 12 residues. Per germline, CDR1 MNHEY and CDR2 SMNVEV (reference sequence). In DNA form, the CDR3 reads TGTGCCAGCAGTTTACCCCCGGGACAGGTATTCTTC. It translates to CASSLPPGQVFF.

In this sample, this clone turned up once. The chain employs TRBV7-2 and TRBJ1-2; 9 bases agree with TRBD1. The CDR3 contains 17 residues. V lost 1 base to trimming and J lost 5 bases; unmatched junction nucleotides: 11. The germline gives CDR1 SGHTA, CDR2 FQGNSA. The CDR3 spells CASSLVSGQGTLYGYTF. CDR3 coding DNA: TGTGCCAGCAGCTTAGTTTCGGGACAGGGTACTCTTTATGGCTACACCTTC.

This clone was seen just once. The chain recombines TRBV30 with TRBJ1-4, with D possibly being TRBD1 (5 bases). This CDR3 region has 14 residues. The V gene lost 6 bases and the J gene lost 5 bases, with 16 bases spanning the gap. Germline lookup yields CDR1 GTSNPN and CDR2 SVGIG (reference sequence). The CDR3 DNA reads as TGTGCCTGCACACCGGGACTGATAAATGAAAAACTGTTTTTT. Its protein is CACTPGLINEKLFF.

V usage is TRBV29-1 and J usage is TRBJ1-4, with 9 positions matching TRBD1. CDR3 length: 14 amino acids. Trimming at V came to 6 bases and at J to 7 bases, leaving 9 bases not matched to a gene. Germline V gene sequence: CDR1 SQVTM, CDR2 ANQGSEA. The CDR3 region has the DNA TGCAGCGTGCGCGACAGGGGGTTCAGTGAAAAACTGTTTTTT. This sequence encodes CSVRDRGFSEKLFF.

The chain is built from TRBV11-2 and TRBJ2-3; TRBD2 matches 9 bases. With 4 bases clipped from V and 8 bases from J, the junction kept 13 bases outside the gene matches. CDR3 size: 16 residues. Germline CDR1 and CDR2: SGHAT and FQNNGV. CDR3 residues: CASSSPPAGGFGTQYF. CDR3 DNA sequence: TGTGCCAGCAGCTCCCCCCCAGCGGGGGGATTTGGTACGCAGTATTTT.